These T cell receptor beta chains were read from a single sample in a study of blood T cells in healthy people across ages. One entry per CDR3 protein, called by TCRdb with MiXCR from the 5' RACE reads. The table shows roughly 800,000 distinct CDR3 sequences, with roughly 25% occurring only once. These data were also filed under a second study, of T cells of mothers and their children.

The material sequenced was blood. The receptors originated from a boy between 10 and 17 years old in good health. The CDR3 runs from the conserved cysteine through the conserved F or W. The D gene is left open where the match is weak. The size entry is marked missing in some rows and otherwise reads once, few, many or a size class.

J | V | D | size | CDR3 | DNA
TRBJ2-5 | TRBV29-1 | - | few | CSVEGILGETQYF | TGCAGCGTTGAAGGAATCCTTGGGGAGACCCAGTACTTC
TRBJ1-2 | TRBV4-3 | - | - | CASSRWTGSNYGYTF | TGCGCCAGCAGCCGGTGGACGGGGTCTAACTATGGCTACACCTTC
TRBJ2-3 | TRBV7-2 | TRBD2 | - | CASSLGLGRVSTDTQYF | TGTGCCAGCAGCCTAGGGCTTGGGAGGGTCTCCACAGATACGCAGTATTTT
TRBJ1-4 | TRBV20-1 | TRBD1 | few | CSARFGAQGWEKLFF | TGCAGCGCTAGGTTCGGGGCACAGGGGTGGGAAAAACTGTTTTTT
TRBJ2-1 | TRBV7-8 | TRBD1 | - | CASSSLQGAGVGNEQFF | TGTGCCAGCAGCTCCTTACAGGGGGCGGGCGTGGGTAATGAGCAGTTCTTC
TRBJ1-6 | TRBV20-1 | - | - | CSAPSYQGKNSPLHF | TGCAGTGCTCCGAGCTATCAGGGAAAGAATTCACCCCTCCACTTT
TRBJ2-4 | TRBV6-7 | TRBD2 | - | CASSAYLSGGTSKNIQYF | TGTGCCAGCAGTGCCTATCTTAGCGGGGGGACATCCAAAAACATTCAGTACTTC
TRBJ2-7 | TRBV7-9 | TRBD1 | many | CASSLGTGIYEQYF | TGTGCCAGCAGCTTAGGGACAGGGATCTACGAGCAGTACTTC
TRBJ2-5 | TRBV13 | TRBD1 | - | CASSPGGQPETQYF | TGTGCCAGCAGTCCAGGGGGCCAGCCGGAGACCCAGTACTTC
TRBJ1-6 | TRBV4-3 | - | few | CASSQEGPFSGFASPLHF | TGCGCCAGCAGCCAAGAAGGACCCTTCTCGGGGTTTGCTTCACCCCTCCACTTT
TRBJ2-3 | TRBV20-1 | TRBD1 | - | CSASFRGRILSTDTQYF | TGCAGTGCTAGTTTCAGGGGGAGAATACTTAGCACAGATACGCAGTATTTT
TRBJ2-3 | TRBV12-3/TRBV12-4 | TRBD2 | few | CASRAASGGTDTQYF | TGTGCCAGCAGAGCGGCTAGCGGGGGCACAGATACGCAGTATTTT
TRBJ1-1 | TRBV6-1 | TRBD1 | few | CASDWDRERGTEAFF | TGTGCCAGCGATTGGGACAGGGAGAGGGGCACTGAAGCTTTCTTT
TRBJ2-1 | TRBV7-7 | - | - | CASSPNPGTNYNEQFF | TGTGCTAGCAGCCCAAACCCCGGGACAAATTACAATGAGCAGTTCTTC
TRBJ2-1 | TRBV14 | TRBD1 | few | CASSPTYGQGHNEQFF | TGTGCCAGCAGCCCCACTTACGGACAGGGACACAATGAGCAGTTCTTC
TRBJ2-3 | TRBV24-1 | - | few | CAASDFPGASTDTQYF | TGTGCCGCCAGTGATTTTCCCGGGGCCAGCACAGATACGCAGTATTTT